The next 14 T cell receptor beta chains were all read from a single sample in a study of cytomegalovirus exposure and HLA in healthy donors. This PCR relied on a set of 60 Vbeta primers and 13 Jbeta primers. Produced via immunoSEQ multiplex PCR; TCRdb's table is partial and in-frame only. The sample consists of some 200,000 clones, about 80% of them appearing once. Material for sequencing was PBMCs. The source is a woman aged 25 to 39 in good health and CMV-seronegative.

The gene calls are TRBV25-1 and TRBJ2-3, with D possibly TRBD1 on 6 matching bases. The CDR3 is 13 amino acids. Trimming left V 7 bases short and J 6 bases short, with 14 bases between. Germline V gives CDR1 MGHDK, CDR2 SYGVNS. The CDR3 is CASNGQGHDTQYF. CDR3 in DNA: TGTGCCAGCAACGGCCAGGGGCACGATACGCAGTATTTT.

This clone came up a few times. The chain is built from TRBV2 and TRBJ2-3; D perhaps matches TRBD2 (6 bases). This CDR3 is built from 16 residues. The germline V gene encodes CDR1 SNHLY and CDR2 FYNNEI. The V gene lost 3 bases and the J gene lost 1 base, with 14 bases spanning the gap. CDR3 DNA sequence: TGTGCCAGCAGTGATTCGTGGGGGGTCGGCACAGATACGCAGTATTTT. Residues: CASSDSWGVGTDTQYF.

This clone was observed a handful of times. The chain uses TRBV19 and TRBJ2-2, with 15 bases matching TRBD2. Germline CDR1 and CDR2: LNHDA and SQIVND (reference sequence). The CDR3 length is 18 residues. Losses at the gene ends were 6 bases for V and 7 bases for J; bases not matched to a gene: 12. In DNA form, the CDR3 reads TGTGCCAGTAGCCTCCACGGGACTAGCGGGAGGTCTATCGGGGAGCTGTTTTTT. This gives the protein CASSLHGTSGRSIGELFF.

The chain links TRBV27 to TRBJ2-7; possibly TRBD2 for D (6 bases). Germline assignment: CDR1 MNHEY and CDR2 SMNVEV (reference sequence). CDR3 length: 13 amino acids. The V and J ends lost 10 bases and 2 bases respectively, with 15 bases between them. This CDR3 is CANRTGRPYEQYF. The CDR3 DNA reads TGTGCCAACCGGACCGGGAGACCCTACGAGCAGTACTTC.

The rearrangement uses TRBV7-8 and TRBJ2-1; the match to TRBD2 covers 10 bases. Germline-derived CDR1 and CDR2 are SGHVS and FQNEAQ. J was trimmed by 7 bases and V by 5 bases; bases with no gene match: 17. There are 18 residues in the CDR3. DNA of the CDR3: TGTGCCAGCAGCAATGCGCTAGCGGGAGCCCCGGCCGCTAATGAGCAGTTCTTC. Protein product: CASSNALAGAPAANEQFF. The full variable domain, in which reference TRBV7-8 and TRBJ2-1 provide the parts outside the CDR3, is GAGVSQSPRYKVAKRGQDVALRCDPISGHVSLFWYQQALGQGPEFLTYFQNEAQLDKSGLPSDRFFAERPEGSVSTLKIQRTQQEDSAVYLCASSNALAGAPAANEQFFGPGTRLTVL.

This clone was seen once. The J gene is TRBJ2-1, the V gene TRBV5-6; TRBD1 agrees at 8 bases. Germline values: CDR1 SGHDT, CDR2 YYEEEE. The CDR3 extends over 15 amino acids. V shed 0 bases and J 5 bases; nucleotides not matched to a gene: 4. This chain's CDR3 is CASSLGRGPHNEQFF. DNA of the CDR3: TGTGCCAGCAGCTTGGGCAGGGGGCCGCACAATGAGCAGTTCTTC.

This rearrangement joins TRBV2 to TRBJ2-5; TRBD1 matches 7 bases. Trimming at V came to 6 bases and at J to 1 base, leaving 5 bases not matched to a gene. The CDR3 sequence is 14 residues long. Germline V CDR1 and CDR2: SNHLY, FYNNEI. The DNA for the CDR3 is TGTGCCAGCAGAGGACAGGTCCTCCAAGAGACCCAGTACTTC. It yields the protein CASRGQVLQETQYF. The variable domain in full, with the rest retrieved from reference TRBV2 and TRBJ2-5, is EPEVTQTPSHQVTQMGQEVILRCVPISNHLYFYWYRQILGQKVEFLVSFYNNEISEKSEIFDDQFSVERPDGSNFTLKIRSTKLEDSAMYFCASRGQVLQETQYFGPGTRLLVL.

The V gene is TRBV6-5, the J gene TRBJ2-1; 12 bases are shared with TRBD2. CDR3 length: 15 residues. Per the germline V gene, CDR1 is MNHEY and CDR2 is SVGAGI. After removal of 6 bases from V and 4 bases from J, the junction contained 4 bases not matched to a gene. CDR3 in amino acids: CASSPGTSGYNEQFF. The CDR3 region has the DNA TGTGCCAGCAGCCCCGGGACTAGCGGGTACAATGAGCAGTTCTTC.

The rearrangement uses TRBV4-3 and TRBJ1-5; no firm D call. V lost 0 bases, J lost 2 bases, and 11 bases lay in between. Germline CDR1 LGHNA, CDR2 YSLEER. The CDR3 loop spans 16 amino acids. Here the CDR3 reads CASSQDTAGGNQPQHF. The CDR3 nucleotides read TGCGCCAGCAGCCAAGATACCGCCGGGGGCAATCAGCCCCAGCATTTT.

J is TRBJ2-1 and V is TRBV10-1; D perhaps matches TRBD1 (5 bases). The ends were cut back, 0 bases at V and 3 bases at J, with 30 bases in the middle. This CDR3 spans 22 amino acids. Germline V lookup: CDR1 WNHNN, CDR2 SYGVQD (reference sequence). CDR3 sequence: CASSESRNDSKSLFQSYNEQFF. In DNA form, the CDR3 reads TGCGCCAGCAGTGAGTCTCGAAACGACAGTAAAAGTTTGTTCCAGAGCTACAATGAGCAGTTCTTC.

V gene TRBV18 combines with J gene TRBJ1-1; D not certain. Germline V gives CDR1 KGHSH, CDR2 LQKENI. V lost 2 bases and J 5 bases, leaving 6 bases between the germline ends. CDR3 length equals 12 residues. CDR3 protein: CASSPSGTEAFF. The CDR3 coding sequence is TGTGCCAGCTCACCATCGGGGACTGAAGCTTTCTTT.

This chain uses TRBV6-1 with TRBJ2-3; weak D call: TRBD1 (5 bases). The germline V gene encodes CDR1 MNHNS and CDR2 SASEGT. Trimming removed 0 bases at V and 6 bases at J, with 10 bases between. The CDR3 covers 14 residues. CDR3 sequence reads: CASSEAGARDTQYF. Here the CDR3 DNA reads TGTGCCAGCAGTGAAGCTGGGGCGAGGGATACGCAGTATTTT.

V is TRBV6-1 and J is TRBJ2-3; D gene uncertain. The germline V gene encodes CDR1 MNHNS and CDR2 SASEGT. V shed 8 bases and J shed 2 bases, with 11 bases lying between them. This CDR3 region has 13 residues. The DNA of the CDR3 is TGTGCCAGCGGGCAGACATACACAGATACGCAGTATTTT. Residues: CASGQTYTDTQYF.

The chain employs TRBV6-5 and TRBJ1-2; D unclear. The V gene's germline CDR1 is MNHEY and CDR2 SVGAGI. V gave up 3 bases and J gave up 6 bases, with 8 bases separating them. This CDR3 contains 12 residues. This chain's CDR3 is CASSYGQDGYTF. CDR3 DNA: TGTGCCAGCAGTTATGGGCAGGATGGCTACACCTTC.